The subject of this entry is one T cell receptor (beta chain). Its antigen is unknown. The same CDR3 arises from other DNA sequences in this sample as well. Per germline, CDR1 SGHVS and CDR2 FQNEAQ. V lost 0 bases, J lost 5 bases, and 5 bases lay in between. This CDR3 region has 12 residues. TCRdb's copy holds only in-frame clones and misses some; the assay was immunoSEQ multiplex PCR. The data show about 2 million clones, with approximately 94% seen just once and more than 0.95% held by the top ten. This entry comes from a study of shared clonotypes between healthy human individuals. In the study overall: Each donor had three CD4 naive, three CD4 memory, two CD8 naive and one CD8 memory plate. Findings of the study overall: Clonotypes not shared had lower generation probabilities than those common to all four donors.

Naive CD8 cells, CD45RO-negative and positively selected for CCR7, excluded terminally differentiated effector memory CD45RA+ cells. The rearrangement links TRBV7-8 to TRBJ2-7, with D possibly being TRBD2 (5 bases). The sequence was collected from a man in his late teens or twenties in good health. The material sequenced was naive CD8+ T cells sorted from blood. CDR3 nucleotides: TGTGCCAGCAGCTTAGCCGGGGACGAGCAGTACTTC. It specifies CASSLAGDEQYF.